A single sample gave rise to the 13 T cell receptor beta chains below, sequenced in a study of T cells after yellow fever vaccination. Each CDR3 protein gets one entry after TCRdb re-called the 5' RACE reads with MiXCR. The table lists about 320,000 distinct CDR3 sequences, around 12% of them singletons. The sample here was CD4+ T cells sorted from PBMCs, taken 15 days after the yellow fever booster vaccination. The source is a young man who received the YFV17D yellow fever vaccine.

At least ten counts were recorded for this clonotype. J is TRBJ2-5 and V is TRBV20-1, with D perhaps matching TRBD1 (5 bases). V was shortened by 6 bases and J by 3 bases, with 14 bases between the two germline ends. The CDR3 is made up of 13 amino acids. The germline V gene has CDR1 DFQATT and CDR2 SNEGSKA (reference sequence). The CDR3 sequence is CSADKGREETQYF. Written as DNA, the CDR3 is TGCAGTGCCGATAAGGGGCGCGAAGAGACCCAGTACTTC.

The rearrangement joins TRBV1 to TRBJ2-3; the table's D call, TRBD2, was not checked against the DNA. TRBV1 is shown as a pseudogene. The CDR3 spans 16 residues. DNA of the CDR3: TGCACCGTCTGGCTAGCGGATCACATAAACACAGATACGCAGTATTTT. This gives the protein CTVWLADHINTDTQYF.

The V call is TRBV18, the J call TRBJ2-5; D could derive from TRBD1 or TRBD2 (5 bases each). The CDR3 consists of 13 residues. The V end lost 4 bases, the J end lost 5 bases, and 11 bases lay between the germline ends. CDR1 is KGHSH, CDR2 LQKENI, per germline. The CDR3 sequence: CASSLTGPETQYF. The CDR3, as DNA: TGTGCCAGCTCACTAACGGGGCCGGAGACCCAGTACTTC. The variable domain in full, with the rest retrieved from reference TRBV18 and TRBJ2-5, is NAGVMQNPRHLVRRRGQEARLRCSPMKGHSHVYWYRQLPEEGLKFMVYLQKENIIDESGMPKERFSAEFPKEGPSILRIQQVVRGDSAAYFCASSLTGPETQYFGPGTRLLVL.

The chain employs TRBV7-9 and TRBJ2-2; TRBD2 is a possible D gene (5 bases). The CDR3 runs 17 residues. Trimming shortened V by 7 bases and J by 5 bases, and 23 bases separated the two germline ends. Germline V gene lookup returns CDR1 SEHNR and CDR2 FQNEAQ (reference sequence). The CDR3 region is CASKGGRDWALTGELFF. CDR3 nucleotides: TGTGCCAGCAAAGGCGGCCGGGATTGGGCCTTAACCGGGGAGCTGTTTTTT.

J is TRBJ1-6 and V is TRBV11-2; 7 bases align to TRBD1. Per germline, CDR1 SGHAT and CDR2 FQNNGV. The ends lost 5 bases at V and 5 bases at J; junction bases unmatched: 9. This CDR3 has 16 amino acids. The CDR3 sequence: CASSPRRGAHNSPLHF. The CDR3 DNA reads as TGTGCCAGCAGCCCACGCAGGGGGGCCCATAATTCACCCCTCCACTTT.

In its sample, this clonotype was seen many times. V is TRBV5-1 and J is TRBJ2-3, with a weak D call TRBD1 (6 bases). Trimming took off 5 bases at V and 1 base at J, with 14 bases between the two ends. Germline V gene sequence: CDR1 SGHRS, CDR2 YFSETQ. The CDR3 is 15 residues long. CDR3 sequence: CASSRSGVGTDTQYF. Written as DNA, the CDR3 is TGCGCCAGCAGTCGCTCAGGGGTCGGCACAGATACGCAGTATTTT.

This chain links TRBV5-1 with TRBJ1-2, with D perhaps matching TRBD1 (5 bases). The length of the CDR3 is 15 residues. Germline lookup yields CDR1 SGHRS and CDR2 YFSETQ. Trimming took off 0 bases at V and 7 bases at J, with 16 bases between the two ends. The CDR3 DNA reads as TGCGCCAGCAGCTTGGGCCAGGGACGGGGCCGTGGCTACACCTTC. Its protein product is CASSLGQGRGRGYTF.

This clonotype appeared once. This chain connects TRBV27 to TRBJ2-5; no clear D gene. This CDR3 has 13 residues. Trimming took 6 bases from V and 4 from J, leaving 12 bases between them. Germline values: CDR1 MNHEY, CDR2 SMNVEV (reference sequence). The CDR3 bases are TGTGCCAGCAGAAAGTTCCACGGAGAGACCCAGTACTTC. This gives the protein CASRKFHGETQYF.

The chain recombines TRBV3-1 with TRBJ2-1; D possibly matches TRBD1 or TRBD2 (5 bases each). Per the germline V gene, CDR1 is LGHDT and CDR2 is YNNKEL (reference sequence). The V gene lost 4 bases and the J gene lost 12 bases, with 22 bases spanning the gap. There are 15 residues in the CDR3. The CDR3 protein is CASSLRPGRSSGQFF. The CDR3 DNA sequence: TGTGCCAGCAGCCTGCGACCGGGACGATCTTCGGGGCAGTTCTTC.

The chain employs TRBV5-1 and TRBJ1-2; D not resolved. V gave up 3 bases and J gave up 4 bases, with 13 bases separating them. Looked up from germline, CDR1 is SGHRS and CDR2 is YFSETQ. This CDR3 has 14 amino acids. The CDR3 nucleotides are TGCGCCAGCAGCTCCGCGGACTCGGGCTATGGCTACACCTTC. Its translation: CASSSADSGYGYTF.

The chain has TRBV5-1 and TRBJ2-7, with D possibly matching TRBD1 (6 bases). CDR1 and CDR2 (germline): SGHRS, YFSETQ. This CDR3 is built from 16 residues. Deletions cut 0 bases from V and 1 base from J, with 14 bases between. CDR3 coding DNA: TGCGCCAGCAGCTTGGGACAGGCGATAGAGTCCTACGAGCAGTACTTC. This sequence encodes CASSLGQAIESYEQYF.

This clonotype has a count of ten or more. V usage is TRBV4-3 and J usage is TRBJ1-5; TRBD1 might be the D (5 bases). Between the trimmed V and J ends, which lost 0 bases and 0 bases, there was a span of 9 bases. This CDR3 contains 16 residues. Looked up from germline, CDR1 is LGHNA and CDR2 is YSLEER. Here the CDR3 reads CASSQDRDYSNQPQHF. The CDR3 DNA reads as TGCGCCAGCAGCCAAGACAGGGATTATAGCAATCAGCCCCAGCATTTT.

The gene calls are TRBV28 and TRBJ2-1; TRBD1 matches 8 bases. The V gene's germline CDR1 is MDHEN and CDR2 SYDVKM. This CDR3 comprises 17 residues. J was trimmed by 3 bases and V by 6 bases; bases with no gene match: 13. CDR3 loop: CASSPGQGRPSYNEQFF. The CDR3 nucleotides read TGTGCCAGCAGCCCCGGACAGGGCCGTCCGAGCTACAATGAGCAGTTCTTC.